A single sample is the source of the 8 T cell receptor beta chains below, sequenced in a study of blood T cell repertoires in COVID-19. TCRdb keeps only in-frame clones here, not all; method: immunoSEQ multiplex PCR. The sample carries about 210,000 clones, roughly 88% recorded once. Sample: peripheral blood. The receptor source for this set is a young man with active or convalescent COVID-19.

This clone turned up a few times. This rearrangement joins TRBV5-5 to TRBJ2-5; 14 nucleotides line up with TRBD2. The germline V gene has CDR1 SGHKS and CDR2 YYEKEE (reference sequence). This CDR3 contains 17 residues. J lost 4 bases, V lost 4 bases, and 9 bases had no gene match. DNA of the CDR3: TGTGCCAGCAGCCCGGGACTAGCGGGAGCAACAGGAGAGACCCAGTACTTC. Its translation: CASSPGLAGATGETQYF.

The chain combines TRBV5-1 with TRBJ1-6; the D is unclear. Trimming left V 4 bases short and J 7 bases short, with 12 bases between. This CDR3 is 14 amino acids long. CDR1 and CDR2 from the germline V gene are SGHRS and YFSETQ. The CDR3 nucleotides read TGCGCCAGCAGCGAGTTGACTGACAATTCACCCCTCCACTTT. Encoded protein: CASSELTDNSPLHF. The entire variable domain, with the rest obtained from reference TRBV5-1 and TRBJ1-6, is as follows: KAGVTQTPRYLIKTRGQQVTLSCSPISGHRSVSWYQQTPGQGLQFLFEYFSETQRNKGNFPGRFSGRQFSNSRSEMNVSTLELGDSALYLCASSELTDNSPLHFGNGTRLTVT.

The chain combines TRBV5-1 with TRBJ1-5; 7 bases are shared with TRBD1. This CDR3 has 14 amino acids. Per the germline V gene, CDR1 is SGHRS and CDR2 is YFSETQ. V lost 1 base, J lost 7 bases, and 5 bases stayed unmatched. CDR3 in DNA: TGCGCCAGCAGCTTGCAAGGGGGCGAACAGCCCCAGCATTTT. The encoded protein is CASSLQGGEQPQHF.

This clone came up a few times. The chain links TRBV6-5 to TRBJ2-1; D not certain. Per the germline V gene, CDR1 is MNHEY and CDR2 is SVGAGI. The CDR3 spans 13 residues. Deletions cut 0 bases from V and 15 bases from J, with 15 bases between. The CDR3 region has the DNA TGTGCCAGCAGTTACTCGAGCCTAGATTTAGCGTTCTTC. Encoded protein: CASSYSSLDLAFF.

The chain couples TRBV29-1 to TRBJ2-1, with 8 bases matching TRBD2. J gave up 4 bases and V 0 bases, and 5 bases lay outside the gene matches. The germline V gene has CDR1 SQVTM and CDR2 ANQGSEA. This CDR3 comprises 15 residues. CDR3 sequence (DNA): TGCAGCGTTGAAGAAAGGCTAGCGGGTTACAATGAGCAGTTCTTC. This sequence encodes CSVEERLAGYNEQFF.

V usage is TRBV2 and J usage is TRBJ2-5, with 8 positions matching TRBD1. Trimming cost V 5 bases and J 5 bases; bases outside gene matches: 10. Germline V CDR1 and CDR2: SNHLY, FYNNEI. This CDR3 has 15 residues. Here the CDR3 DNA reads TGTGCCAGCAGTCCCGGACAGGGTTCCCAGGAGACCCAGTACTTC. Protein sequence: CASSPGQGSQETQYF. Filled out from reference TRBV2 and TRBJ2-5, the complete variable domain reads EPEVTQTPSHQVTQMGQEVILRCVPISNHLYFYWYRQILGQKVEFLVSFYNNEISEKSEIFDDQFSVERPDGSNFTLKIRSTKLEDSAMYFCASSPGQGSQETQYFGPGTRLLVL.

CDR3 in amino acids: CASSGDREGLGAFF. DNA for the CDR3: TGTGCCAGCAGCGGGGACAGGGAGGGACTGGGCGCTTTCTTT. The genes are TRBV5-4 and TRBJ1-1; TRBD1 matches 9 bases. The CDR3 length is 14 residues. Germline V gene lookup returns CDR1 SGHNT and CDR2 YYREEE (reference sequence). V shed 4 bases, J shed 11 bases, and the junction held 12 bases outside the gene matches.

This chain uses TRBV11-3 with TRBJ2-5; maybe TRBD1 (5 bases). Germline V gene lookup returns CDR1 SGHNT and CDR2 YENEEA. The CDR3 is made up of 16 amino acids. The V and J ends lost 1 base and 1 base respectively, with 13 bases between them. CDR3 DNA: TGTGCCAGCAGCTTAGGGGGCAGCAGCCCCCAAGAGACCCAGTACTTC. This sequence encodes CASSLGGSSPQETQYF.